A single sample is the source of the 22 T cell receptor beta chains below, sequenced in a study of T-cell reconstitution after alpha-beta-depleted transplantation in children. This sample's TCRbeta library carried unique molecular identifier barcodes. MiXCR was run by TCRdb on the PCR reads, yielding one entry per CDR3 protein. This table holds some 840,000 distinct CDR3 sequences, around 15% found once. Sequencing used PBMCs, mostly from graft donor cells, obtained 360 days after TCRalphabeta/CD19-depleted stem cell transplant. The receptor set was obtained from a male patient between 10 and 17 years old who had a stem cell transplant for acute lymphoblastic leukemia, so the T cells may come from the graft donor.

The gene calls are TRBV4-1 and TRBJ1-2; D call uncertain. Trimming removed 3 bases at V and 4 bases at J, with 15 bases between. The germline gives CDR1 MGHRA, CDR2 YSYEKL. This CDR3 has 15 residues. The CDR3 DNA follows: TGCGCCAGCAGCCAGCCCACTAATGGACTCTATGGCTACACCTTC. Translating it yields CASSQPTNGLYGYTF.

This clonotype occurred a few times. The rearrangement links TRBV7-3 to TRBJ2-5; TRBD2 matches at 8 bases. Germline V gives CDR1 SGHTA, CDR2 FQGTGA. The V and J ends lost 3 bases and 4 bases, in that order; junction bases with no gene match: 7. The length of the CDR3 is 15 residues. The CDR3 bases are TGTGCCAGCAGCTTTAGCGGGACGTGGGGAGAGACCCAGTACTTC. As protein: CASSFSGTWGETQYF.

This clonotype was counted only a few times. The rearrangement joins TRBV20-1 to TRBJ2-1, with D tentatively TRBD1 or TRBD2 (5 bases each). The CDR3 loop spans 13 amino acids. Germline V gene sequence: CDR1 DFQATT, CDR2 SNEGSKA (reference sequence). Between the trimmed V and J ends, which lost 6 bases and 6 bases, there was a span of 15 bases. CDR3 sequence reads: CSAVRDLGNEQFF. CDR3 DNA sequence: TGCAGTGCAGTCCGGGACCTAGGCAATGAGCAGTTCTTC.

A few counts support this clonotype. The chain has TRBV5-6 and TRBJ2-3; 10 bases align to TRBD1. Germline-derived CDR1 and CDR2 are SGHDT and YYEEEE. The CDR3 totals 15 residues. V shed 3 bases, J shed 4 bases, and the junction held 5 bases outside the gene matches. The CDR3 DNA follows: TGTGCCAGCAGCTGGGGGACAGGGGTGCCAGATACGCAGTATTTT. Translating it yields CASSWGTGVPDTQYF. Full variable domain (remainder filled in from reference TRBV5-6 and TRBJ2-3): DAGVTQSPTHLIKTRGQQVTLRCSPKSGHDTVSWYQQALGQGPQFIFQYYEEEERQRGNFPDRFSGHQFPNYSSELNVNALLLGDSALYLCASSWGTGVPDTQYFGPGTRLTVL.

The chain joins TRBV20-1 to TRBJ1-5, with a possible D match to TRBD1 (5 bases). CDR3 length: 15 residues. Trimming shortened V by 3 bases and J by 0 bases, and 12 bases separated the two germline ends. Per germline, CDR1 DFQATT and CDR2 SNEGSKA (reference sequence). The CDR3 here is CSAREDTYSNQPQHF. In DNA, the CDR3 is TGCAGTGCTAGGGAGGACACATATAGCAATCAGCCCCAGCATTTT.

There are many counts of this clonotype. J is TRBJ2-7 and V is TRBV5-1, with 8 positions matching TRBD1. Germline values: CDR1 SGHRS, CDR2 YFSETQ. The V segment lost 3 bases and the J segment 5 bases; nucleotides outside the gene matches: 7. This CDR3 has 14 amino acids. CDR3 nucleotide sequence: TGCGCCAGCAGCTCCTTACGACAGGGGAACGAGCAGTACTTC. As protein: CASSSLRQGNEQYF.

The V call is TRBV5-1, the J call TRBJ1-1; D is possibly TRBD1 (5 bases). CDR3 length: 18 residues. Germline V gene sequence: CDR1 SGHRS, CDR2 YFSETQ. Deletions cut 4 bases from V and 6 bases from J, with 28 bases between. This CDR3 reads CASSPAQGFWTEEPEAFF. CDR3 nucleotides: TGCGCCAGCAGCCCTGCCCAGGGTTTTTGGACTGAGGAACCTGAAGCTTTCTTT.

This clonotype showed up many times. The V gene is TRBV2, the J gene TRBJ1-1; D unresolved. This CDR3 is 15 amino acids long. Germline values: CDR1 SNHLY, CDR2 FYNNEI. V lost 4 bases to trimming and J lost 2 bases, with 14 bases between them. This CDR3 reads CASSAPSEVNTEAFF. CDR3 bases: TGTGCCAGCAGTGCCCCGAGCGAAGTTAACACTGAAGCTTTCTTT.

This clonotype was seen a few times. V gene TRBV20-1 combines with J gene TRBJ2-4; perhaps TRBD2 as D (5 bases). This CDR3 has 12 residues. The germline V gene has CDR1 DFQATT and CDR2 SNEGSKA (reference sequence). The CDR3 reads CRPWEWENIQYF. In nucleotides, the CDR3 is TGCAGACCCTGGGAGTGGGAAAACATTCAGTACTTC.

There are a few counts of this clonotype. The chain carries TRBV2 and TRBJ1-1; the D gene is possibly TRBD1 (6 bases). CDR1 is SNHLY, CDR2 FYNNEI, per germline. CDR3 length: 13 amino acids. Trimming removed 5 bases from V and 6 bases from J, with 13 bases in between. This chain's CDR3 is CASSSQGLPEAFF. The CDR3 nucleotides are TGTGCCAGCAGTTCCCAGGGGTTACCTGAAGCTTTCTTT.

The sample holds many counts of this clonotype. J is TRBJ1-2 and V is TRBV5-6; D unresolved. The CDR3 extends over 11 amino acids. Trimming shortened V by 2 bases and J by 3 bases, and 2 bases separated the two germline ends. Looked up from germline, CDR1 is SGHDT and CDR2 is YYEEEE. CDR3 DNA sequence: TGTGCCAGCAGCTTAGACTATGGCTACACCTTC. It yields the protein CASSLDYGYTF. The full variable domain, with the rest looked up from reference TRBV5-6 and TRBJ1-2, is DAGVTQSPTHLIKTRGQQVTLRCSPKSGHDTVSWYQQALGQGPQFIFQYYEEEERQRGNFPDRFSGHQFPNYSSELNVNALLLGDSALYLCASSLDYGYTFGSGTRLTVV.

This sequence joins TRBV4-1 and TRBJ1-1; TRBD1 matches at 7 bases. This CDR3 spans 17 amino acids. V shed 7 bases and J 1 base; nucleotides not matched to a gene: 15. The germline CDR1 and CDR2 sequences are MGHRA and YSYEKL. CDR3 bases: TGCGCCAGCACCTCCCTGAGGGGGCGCGTGGAGAACACTGAAGCTTTCTTT. This sequence encodes CASTSLRGRVENTEAFF.

V is TRBV20-1 and J is TRBJ1-1; tentative D call: TRBD1 (5 bases). The CDR3 has 10 amino acids. The germline CDR1 and CDR2 sequences are DFQATT and SNEGSKA (reference sequence). The V and J ends lost 4 bases and 10 bases respectively, with 10 bases between them. CDR3 DNA sequence: TGCAGTGCTAAGGGGAATAGAGCTTTCTTT. Translated: CSAKGNRAFF.

There are many counts of this clonotype. The genes are TRBV6-1 and TRBJ2-3, with D uncertain. CDR3 size: 13 residues. The V gene lost 6 bases and the J gene lost 6 bases, with 13 bases spanning the gap. The germline gives CDR1 MNHNS, CDR2 SASEGT. The CDR3 DNA reads TGTGCCAGCAGCCCGTCCGTAAAGGATACGCAGTATTTT. Its translation: CASSPSVKDTQYF.

This clonotype occurred a few times. One junction end does not reproduce the germline sequence, and a read error may be involved. The genes are TRBV20-1 and TRBJ2-7; 9 nucleotides agree with TRBD1. The CDR3 runs 15 residues. CDR1 DFQATT and CDR2 SNEGSKA come from the germline V gene (reference sequence). CDR3 region: CSARVLRTGVQDSEF. In DNA form, the CDR3 reads TGCAGTGCTAGGGTTCTGAGGACAGGGGTTCAGGACTCCGAGTTC.

This clonotype was seen ten or more times. This chain joins TRBV7-9 and TRBJ2-7; D unresolved. CDR1 SEHNR and CDR2 FQNEAQ come from the germline V gene (reference sequence). Trimming removed 1 base at V and 0 bases at J, with 7 bases between. CDR3 length: 14 residues. The CDR3 region is CASSLGPTSYEQYF. The CDR3 nucleotides are TGTGCCAGCAGCTTAGGACCAACCTCCTACGAGCAGTACTTC.

The rearrangement joins TRBV20-1 to TRBJ2-5; the D is unclear. Germline lookup yields CDR1 DFQATT and CDR2 SNEGSKA (reference sequence). Trimming removed 0 bases from V and 3 bases from J, with 8 bases in between. There are 13 residues in the CDR3. CDR3 residues: CSARDTRKETQYF. The CDR3 DNA reads as TGCAGTGCTAGAGATACCAGGAAAGAGACCCAGTACTTC.

This clonotype was counted only a few times. V and J are TRBV3-1 and TRBJ2-5, with D perhaps matching TRBD2 (7 bases). The germline V gene encodes CDR1 LGHDT and CDR2 YNNKEL (reference sequence). V was shortened by 1 base and J by 4 bases, with 13 bases between the two germline ends. The CDR3 is 15 residues long. The CDR3 reads CASSQAGEGIETQYF. The CDR3 nucleotides read TGTGCCAGCAGCCAAGCAGGGGAGGGGATAGAGACCCAGTACTTC.

This chain connects TRBV9 to TRBJ2-3, with 10 nucleotides matching TRBD2. The trim removed 2 bases at V and 7 bases at J, leaving 7 bases unmatched. Germline V gene lookup returns CDR1 SGDLS and CDR2 YYNGEE. This CDR3 is 15 amino acids long. The CDR3 coding sequence is TGTGCCAGCAGCGTCTCAGCGGGAGGGTCGCATACGCAGTATTTT. Its translation: CASSVSAGGSHTQYF.

V gene TRBV20-1 combines with J gene TRBJ1-6, with D tentatively TRBD1 (6 bases). The CDR3 has 15 residues. Germline V gives CDR1 DFQATT, CDR2 SNEGSKA (reference sequence). Trimming shortened V by 5 bases and J by 10 bases, and 21 bases separated the two germline ends. The CDR3 sequence: CSASPGARVESPLHF. The CDR3 DNA follows: TGCAGTGCTTCCCCAGGGGCCCGGGTCGAATCACCCCTCCACTTT.

Many counts were recorded for this clonotype. The chain recombines TRBV7-8 with TRBJ2-1, with 9 nucleotides matching TRBD2. Trimming at V came to 5 bases and at J to 6 bases, leaving 11 bases not matched to a gene. The germline V gene has CDR1 SGHVS and CDR2 FQNEAQ. This CDR3 spans 16 amino acids. In DNA, the CDR3 is TGTGCCAGCAGCCCGTCGAGACTAGCGGTTCTCAATGAGCAGTTCTTC. Amino acid sequence: CASSPSRLAVLNEQFF. Combining the CDR3 with reference TRBV7-8 and TRBJ2-1 gives the whole variable domain GAGVSQSPRYKVAKRGQDVALRCDPISGHVSLFWYQQALGQGPEFLTYFQNEAQLDKSGLPSDRFFAERPEGSVSTLKIQRTQQEDSAVYLCASSPSRLAVLNEQFFGPGTRLTVL.

This clonotype was seen only a few times. This chain joins TRBV27 and TRBJ1-2, with unresolved D. The CDR3 runs 14 residues. CDR1 and CDR2 (germline): MNHEY, SMNVEV (reference sequence). Trimming stripped 2 bases from V and 0 bases from J, with 7 bases between. For the CDR3, the DNA is TGTGCCAGCAGTTTAGAGGGTACTAACTATGGCTACACCTTC. Amino acids: CASSLEGTNYGYTF.